This T cell receptor (beta chain) stems from a study of patients and donors after allogeneic stem cell transplantation. In TCRdb, the RT-PCR reads were re-called with MiXCR into one record per CDR3 protein. In the table there are 50,000 to 60,000 distinct CDR3 sequences, 10% to 15% of which are singletons. This clonotype was recorded at least ten times. This CDR3 has 16 amino acids. Deletions cut 1 base from V and 0 bases from J, with 11 bases between. Germline lookup yields CDR1 SGHDT and CDR2 YYEEEE. The receptor comes from a human donor who was either an allogeneic HSCT recipient or a stem cell or donor lymphocyte infusion donor (not recorded which). It is not recorded whose cells these are; they may come from a transplant donor. The gene calls are TRBV5-6 and TRBJ1-5; D unclear. Sequenced material: blood, either unsorted or a sorted T cell fraction (not recorded which). In nucleotides, the CDR3 is TGTGCCAGCAGCTTGACCAGCGTTAATAGCAATCAGCCCCAGCATTTT. Translated, it gives CASSLTSVNSNQPQHF. The full variable domain, completed using reference TRBV5-6 and TRBJ1-5, is DAGVTQSPTHLIKTRGQQVTLRCSPKSGHDTVSWYQQALGQGPQFIFQYYEEEERQRGNFPDRFSGHQFPNYSSELNVNALLLGDSALYLCASSLTSVNSNQPQHFGDGTRLSIL.